Below, one T cell receptor beta chain is given with its context. Its specificity is not known. There are 14 residues in the CDR3. From germline, CDR1 is SGHTA and CDR2 FQGNSA. V was pared by 1 base and J by 5 bases, with 11 bases between. This entry is derived from a study of CD8 T cells in ankylosing spondylitis. Study-wide findings and caveats: Disease-linked clones were found to be CD8+ and relatively rare in peripheral blood. Apparently characteristic of ankylosing spondylitis blood was a TCR beta motif (fewer than 10 highly homologous variants).

The TCR beta libraries were generated through quantitative 5'-RACE incorporating molecular barcodes. TCRdb independently ran MiXCR on the 5' RACE reads; one entry per CDR3 protein. The sample lists approximately 110,000 distinct CDR3 sequences, less than 25% occurring once. The V gene is TRBV7-2, the J gene TRBJ2-5, with D unclear. The sequencing sample was made of synovial fluid, either unsorted or a sorted T cell fraction (not recorded which). The clonotype comes from a male donor with ankylosing spondylitis. CDR3 nucleotides: TGTGCCAGCAGCTTAGGATTTAATTCGGAGACCCAGTACTTC. Translation gives CASSLGFNSETQYF. Looking up the rest from reference TRBV7-2 and TRBJ2-5 gives the full variable domain: GAGVSQSPSNKVTEKGKDVELRCDPISGHTALYWYRQSLGQGLEFLIYFQGNSAPDKSGLPSDRFSAERTGGSVSTLTIQRTQQEDSAVYLCASSLGFNSETQYFGPGTRLLVL.